Below are 14 T cell receptor beta chains sequenced from a single sample in a study of graft-versus-host responses after intestinal transplantation. The method was immunoSEQ multiplex PCR; TCRdb's version includes in-frame clones alone and lacks a portion of them. In the table there are approximately 92,000 clones, under 95% of which are singletons. Their specific antigens are unknown. This sample comprised unstimulated CD8+ T cells sorted from spleen or lymph node cells, obtained before intestinal transplant. The receptors originated from a human donor who received an intestinal transplant.

This chain joins TRBV7-9 and TRBJ2-3; 10 nucleotides match TRBD2. J lost 6 bases, V lost 5 bases, and 11 bases had no gene match. The CDR3 contains 16 residues. Germline V gives CDR1 SEHNR, CDR2 FQNEAQ (reference sequence). As DNA, the CDR3 is TGTGCCAGCAGCGCACCCCGGGGGACTAGCGTGGATACGCAGTATTTT. Amino acids: CASSAPRGTSVDTQYF.

This clone has a single count. The chain links TRBV6-5 to TRBJ2-3, with no clear D. Trimming shortened V by 4 bases and J by 0 bases, and 8 bases separated the two germline ends. CDR1 is MNHEY, CDR2 SVGAGI, per germline. CDR3 size: 14 residues. The CDR3 is CASSSKGSTDTQYF. The DNA for the CDR3 is TGTGCCAGCAGTTCCAAGGGAAGCACAGATACGCAGTATTTT.

The V and J genes are TRBV2 and TRBJ2-1; D might be TRBD2 (7 bases). This CDR3 region has 15 residues. Germline V gene data show CDR1 as SNHLY and CDR2 as FYNNEI. The V end lost 2 bases, the J end lost 9 bases, and 17 bases lay between the germline ends. CDR3 sequence reads: CASSESASGGGEQFF. In DNA form, the CDR3 reads TGTGCCAGCAGTGAATCAGCTAGCGGAGGGGGTGAGCAGTTCTTC.

This sequence joins TRBV13 and TRBJ2-1; D ambiguous. The CDR3 covers 11 residues. Germline V gene data show CDR1 as PRHDT and CDR2 as FYEKMQ (reference sequence). Trimming stripped 3 bases from V and 8 bases from J, with 5 bases between. CDR3 DNA: TGTGCCAGCAGCTTTGGGTATGAGCAGTTCTTC. As protein: CASSFGYEQFF.

The chain carries TRBV30 and TRBJ1-5; maybe TRBD1 (5 bases). Trimming took off 0 bases at V and 7 bases at J, with 7 bases between the two ends. The CDR3 covers 12 residues. The germline CDR1 and CDR2 sequences are GTSNPN and SVGIG (reference sequence). CDR3 protein: CAWSVGDQPQHF. CDR3 nucleotide sequence: TGTGCCTGGAGTGTAGGGGACCAGCCCCAGCATTTT.

V gene TRBV7-9 combines with J gene TRBJ2-5, with 12 bases that match TRBD2. V was clipped by 3 bases and J by 3 bases; unmatched bases: 5. Germline V gene sequence: CDR1 SEHNR, CDR2 FQNEAQ (reference sequence). The CDR3 has 16 residues. CDR3 nucleotides: TGTGCCAGCAGCTTTCGGACTAGCGGGACCAAAGAGACCCAGTACTTC. As protein: CASSFRTSGTKETQYF.

The CDR3 here is CASISLELAGGTNEQFF. The CDR3 DNA follows: TGTGCCAGCATCTCATTGGAACTAGCGGGGGGCACCAATGAGCAGTTCTTC. The chain links TRBV5-6 to TRBJ2-1; 12 bases line up with TRBD2. This CDR3 is built from 17 residues. The junction had 13 bases not matched to a gene; V was cut back by 6 bases and J by 6 bases. Germline V lookup: CDR1 SGHDT, CDR2 YYEEEE.

The chain couples TRBV29-1 to TRBJ2-7; TRBD2 matches at 8 bases. There are 14 residues in the CDR3. Trimming removed 4 bases from V and 6 bases from J; junction bases left unmatched: 11. The V gene's germline CDR1 is SQVTM and CDR2 ANQGSEA. Here the CDR3 reads CSVGLPAGDPEQYF. The CDR3 DNA reads as TGCAGCGTTGGCCTCCCAGCGGGAGATCCCGAGCAGTACTTC.

The chain has TRBV9 and TRBJ1-4; possibly TRBD1 for D (5 bases). The CDR3 sequence is 15 residues long. Germline V gene lookup returns CDR1 SGDLS and CDR2 YYNGEE. The V end lost 0 bases, the J end lost 1 base, and 7 bases lay between the germline ends. The CDR3 DNA sequence: TGTGCCAGCAGCGTAGGGGGGGTAACTAATGAAAAACTGTTTTTT. This gives the protein CASSVGGVTNEKLFF. The full variable domain, in which reference TRBV9 and TRBJ1-4 provide the parts outside the CDR3, is DSGVTQTPKHLITATGQRVTLRCSPRSGDLSVYWYQQSLDQGLQFLIQYYNGEERAKGNILERFSAQQFPDLHSELNLSSLELGDSALYFCASSVGGVTNEKLFFGSGTQLSVL.

The chain joins TRBV6-5 to TRBJ2-3; TRBD2 is a possible D gene (5 bases). Germline CDR1 is MNHEY and CDR2 is SVGAGI. V gave up 2 bases and J gave up 6 bases, with 12 bases separating them. This CDR3 has 14 amino acids. CDR3 nucleotides: TGTGCCAGCAGTTACAATCCTGGGAGTGATACGCAGTATTTT. Its translation: CASSYNPGSDTQYF.

The chain uses TRBV6-1 and TRBJ2-7; TRBD1 might be the D (6 bases). V lost 5 bases and J lost 4, with 12 bases in between. CDR1 MNHNS and CDR2 SASEGT come from the germline V gene. The CDR3 totals 13 residues. CDR3 protein: CASSKHRVYEQYF. CDR3 DNA: TGTGCCAGCAGTAAACACAGGGTGTACGAGCAGTACTTC.

The V call is TRBV5-6, the J call TRBJ2-7; D possibly matches TRBD1 or TRBD2 (5 bases each). Deletions cut 1 base from V and 4 bases from J, with 12 bases between. Germline V gives CDR1 SGHDT, CDR2 YYEEEE. The CDR3 is made up of 14 amino acids. The DNA of the CDR3 is TGTGCCAGCAGCTTGAGTATGAGGGGTTACGAGCAGTACTTC. It specifies CASSLSMRGYEQYF.

V gene TRBV7-9 combines with J gene TRBJ1-1, with D possibly matching TRBD1 (6 bases). CDR1 SEHNR and CDR2 FQNEAQ come from the germline V gene (reference sequence). Trimming cost V 5 bases and J 0 bases, with 22 bases left between them. The CDR3 is 18 amino acids. The chain's CDR3 is CASSQLGGAGRMNTEAFF. The CDR3, as DNA: TGTGCCAGCAGCCAACTCGGGGGGGCAGGTCGCATGAACACTGAAGCTTTCTTT.

The chain joins TRBV13 to TRBJ2-7; tentatively, D is TRBD2 (6 bases). This CDR3 contains 14 residues. The V gene lost 4 bases and the J gene lost 0 bases, with 10 bases spanning the gap. CDR1 PRHDT and CDR2 FYEKMQ come from the germline V gene (reference sequence). The CDR3 DNA is TGTGCCAGCAGCTCTGTAGCGGCCTCCTACGAGCAGTACTTC. Translated, it gives CASSSVAASYEQYF. Variable domain in full (rest from reference TRBV13 and TRBJ2-7): AAGVIQSPRHLIKEKRETATLKCYPIPRHDTVYWYQQGPGQDPQFLISFYEKMQSDKGSIPDRFSAQQFSDYHSELNMSSLELGDSALYFCASSSVAASYEQYFGPGTRLTVT.